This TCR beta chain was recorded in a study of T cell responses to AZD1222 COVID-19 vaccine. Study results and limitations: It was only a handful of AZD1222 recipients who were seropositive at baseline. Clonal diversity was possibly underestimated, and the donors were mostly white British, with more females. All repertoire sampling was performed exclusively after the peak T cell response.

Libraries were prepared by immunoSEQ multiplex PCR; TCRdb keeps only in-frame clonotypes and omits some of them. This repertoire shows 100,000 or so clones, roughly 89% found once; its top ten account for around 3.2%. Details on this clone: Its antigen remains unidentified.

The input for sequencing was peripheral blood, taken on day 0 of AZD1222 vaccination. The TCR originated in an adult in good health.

The CDR3 DNA sequence: TGTGCCAGCAGCTCTCGGGACAGGGGGCATGTGAACCGTGGCTACACCTTC. It translates to CASSSRDRGHVNRGYTF. This chain uses TRBV11-2 with TRBJ1-2; 12 bases match TRBD1. Germline V lookup: CDR1 SGHAT, CDR2 FQNNGV. V gave up 4 bases and J gave up 7 bases; unmatched junction bases: 13. CDR3 size: 17 residues. Full variable domain (outside the CDR3, taken from reference TRBV11-2 and TRBJ1-2): EAGVAQSPRYKIIEKRQSVAFWCNPISGHATLYWYQQILGQGPKLLIQFQNNGVVDDSQLPKDRFSAERLKGVDSTLKIQPAKLEDSAVYLCASSSRDRGHVNRGYTFGSGTRLTVV.